The 5 T cell receptor beta chains below all came from one sample that was sequenced in a study of blood T cells in healthy people across ages. The use of a sample-barcoded 5' primer and a J-beta primer mix characterized a second PCR of roughly 7 to 11 cycles. TCRdb recomputed calls from the 5' RACE reads with MiXCR, one row per CDR3 protein. Seen here are 780,000 or so distinct CDR3 sequences, about 55% observed once, and the top ten hold about two fifths. Sequencing was done on a sample of blood. Source of these receptors: a man older than 75 in good health.

This chain's CDR3 is CSARGLAGGTYNEQFF. For the CDR3, the DNA is TGCAGTGCTAGAGGTCTAGCGGGAGGAACCTACAATGAGCAGTTCTTC. The chain has TRBV20-1 and TRBJ2-1; 11 bases line up with TRBD2. Germline V gene lookup returns CDR1 DFQATT and CDR2 SNEGSKA (reference sequence). The CDR3 consists of 16 residues. J gave up 2 bases and V 1 base, and 4 bases lay outside the gene matches.

For the CDR3, the DNA is TGTGCCAGCAGCCGGGCAGGGGTCAACGGATACGCGTATTTT. Translation: CASSRAGVNGYAYF. This chain uses TRBV6-2 or TRBV6-3 with TRBJ2-3, with D maybe TRBD1 (6 bases). Germline CDR1 and CDR2: MNHEY and SVGEGT. This CDR3 region has 14 residues. The ends were cut back, 6 bases at V and 14 bases at J, with 24 bases in the middle.

This chain joins TRBV24-1 and TRBJ2-1; 9 bases fit TRBD2. CDR1 and CDR2 from the germline V gene are KGHDR and SFDVKD. This CDR3 has 16 residues. With 4 bases clipped from V and 8 bases from J, the junction kept 11 bases outside the gene matches. Here the CDR3 DNA reads TGTGCCACCAGTGACGCCGGGACTAGCAATGTCGATGAGCAGTTCTTC. Protein: CATSDAGTSNVDEQFF.

This clonotype turned up a few times. The chain combines TRBV5-6 with TRBJ1-1; 7 nucleotides line up with TRBD1. J was trimmed by 3 bases and V by 5 bases; bases with no gene match: 10. Germline V CDR1 and CDR2: SGHDT, YYEEEE. This CDR3 has 15 amino acids. CDR3 loop: CASRNRGHGDTEAFF. In DNA form, the CDR3 reads TGTGCCAGCAGGAACAGGGGTCATGGGGACACTGAAGCTTTCTTT.

V and J are TRBV29-1 and TRBJ1-1; the match to TRBD1 covers 9 bases. V lost 6 bases to trimming and J lost 6 bases; unmatched junction nucleotides: 5. Germline V gene sequence: CDR1 SQVTM, CDR2 ANQGSEA. This CDR3 is built from 12 residues. This CDR3 is CSVGGTGPEAFF. In nucleotides, the CDR3 is TGCAGCGTGGGGGGGACAGGGCCTGAAGCTTTCTTT.